These 18 T cell receptor beta chains share one sample of origin, sequenced in a study of CD8 T cells in ankylosing spondylitis. TCRdb itself ran the 5' RACE reads through MiXCR, one entry per CDR3 protein. The sample carries approximately 220,000 distinct CDR3 sequences, 25% to 30% recorded once. Sequenced input: blood, either unsorted or a sorted T cell fraction (not recorded which). Receptor source: a male donor with ankylosing spondylitis or in good health (not recorded which).

This clonotype occurred many times. V and J are TRBV5-1 and TRBJ1-1; 12 bases line up with TRBD1. CDR3 length equals 16 residues. The V gene end was trimmed by 2 bases and the J gene end by 1 base; junction bases not matched to a gene: 3. CDR1 SGHRS and CDR2 YFSETQ come from the germline V gene. CDR3 DNA: TGCGCCAGCAGCTTAGGGACAGGGGGCGCGAACACTGAAGCTTTCTTT. This translates into CASSLGTGGANTEAFF.

This clonotype has more than one count but fewer than ten. The genes are TRBV20-1 and TRBJ2-7; TRBD1 might be the D (6 bases). The germline V gene encodes CDR1 DFQATT and CDR2 SNEGSKA (reference sequence). This CDR3 is built from 14 residues. Trimming removed 5 bases at V and 0 bases at J, with 14 bases between. The CDR3 loop reads CSAPRGGSSYEQYF. CDR3 DNA: TGCAGTGCTCCCCGAGGGGGAAGCTCCTACGAGCAGTACTTC.

CDR3 residues: CASSWGLDTGELFF. The CDR3 DNA follows: TGTGCCAGCAGTTGGGGGTTGGACACCGGGGAGCTGTTTTTT. The gene calls are TRBV12-3 or TRBV12-4 and TRBJ2-2, with D perhaps matching TRBD1 or TRBD2 (5 bases each). Trimming removed 4 bases from V and 3 bases from J, with 9 bases in between. The CDR3 loop spans 14 amino acids.

This clonotype was found a few times. A much larger clone differs by one base, so this may be a read error. The chain employs TRBV5-1 and TRBJ1-1; D perhaps matches TRBD1 (5 bases). In germline, CDR1 is SGHRS, CDR2 YFSETQ. V lost 0 bases, J lost 6 bases, and 12 bases lay in between. The CDR3 is made up of 14 amino acids. The CDR3 region is CASSLVGGSPEAFF. CDR3 nucleotide sequence: TGCGCCAGCAGCTTGGTGGGGGGGAGCCCTGAAGCTTTCTTT.

This clonotype was seen ten or more times. The rearrangement uses TRBV15 and TRBJ2-7, with 7 bases that match TRBD2. The CDR3 is made up of 15 amino acids. Per the germline V gene, CDR1 is LNHNV and CDR2 is YYDKDF (reference sequence). Germline trimming cut 1 base from V and 3 bases from J; bases unmatched to any gene: 6. The CDR3 DNA sequence: TGTGCCACCAGCAGAGGAGGTAGCGGGCACTACGAGCAGTACTTC. Protein sequence: CATSRGGSGHYEQYF.

This clonotype was seen repeatedly, ten times or more. The DNA for the CDR3 is TGCAGCGTTGGACACAGGGAGGACTATGGCTACACCTTC. This translates into CSVGHREDYGYTF. V and J are TRBV29-1 and TRBJ1-2; possible D gene TRBD1, 6 bases. The CDR3 loop spans 13 amino acids. With 4 bases removed from V and 3 bases from J, the gap between germline ends came to 12 bases. The germline V gene encodes CDR1 SQVTM and CDR2 ANQGSEA.

The rearrangement links TRBV6-1 to TRBJ2-2, with D possibly being TRBD2 (6 bases). The germline V gene encodes CDR1 MNHNS and CDR2 SASEGT. Trimming shortened V by 7 bases and J by 3 bases, and 9 bases separated the two germline ends. The CDR3 has 13 residues. For the CDR3, the DNA is TGTGCCAGCAATAGCGGTTACACCGGGGAGCTGTTTTTT. Its translation: CASNSGYTGELFF.

This clonotype has a count of ten or more. The chain is built from TRBV20-1 and TRBJ2-1, with 14 positions matching TRBD2. Germline CDR1 and CDR2: DFQATT and SNEGSKA (reference sequence). Losses at the gene ends were 6 bases for V and 11 bases for J; bases not matched to a gene: 9. The length of the CDR3 is 14 residues. CDR3 amino acids: CSALRGLAGDQQFF. CDR3 bases: TGCAGTGCGCTCAGGGGACTAGCGGGAGATCAGCAGTTCTTC.

This clonotype was counted ten times or more. CDR3 loop: CASSPRTRGRDEQFF. For the CDR3, the DNA is TGCGCCAGCAGCCCCCGGACGCGCGGGAGAGATGAGCAGTTCTTC. V usage is TRBV5-1 and J usage is TRBJ2-1; 7 bases match TRBD2. Germline CDR1 and CDR2: SGHRS and YFSETQ. The trim removed 4 bases at V and 8 bases at J, leaving 12 bases unmatched. The CDR3 spans 15 residues.

This clonotype was observed at least ten times. This chain uses TRBV29-1 with TRBJ2-1, with D unresolved. Germline CDR1 and CDR2: SQVTM and ANQGSEA. The V end lost 7 bases, the J end lost 6 bases, and 10 bases lay between the germline ends. The CDR3 runs to 11 residues. CDR3 residues: CSERRFNEQFF. The CDR3 DNA reads as TGCAGCGAGCGCAGGTTCAATGAGCAGTTCTTC.

The V and J genes are TRBV20-1 and TRBJ2-1, with TRBD1 matching over 11 bases. There are 14 residues in the CDR3. V gave up 6 bases and J gave up 8 bases; unmatched junction bases: 9. Germline CDR1 DFQATT, CDR2 SNEGSKA (reference sequence). This CDR3 is CSALTGTGGYEQFF. In nucleotides, the CDR3 is TGCAGTGCCCTGACCGGGACAGGGGGTTATGAGCAGTTCTTC.

This clonotype came up many times. The J gene is TRBJ2-1, the V gene TRBV3-1; 12 bases line up with TRBD2. Germline CDR1 and CDR2: LGHDT and YNNKEL (reference sequence). The CDR3 consists of 17 residues. V lost 1 base, J lost 4 bases, and 5 bases stayed unmatched. CDR3 sequence: CASSQGLAGVGYNEQFF. The CDR3 DNA is TGTGCCAGCAGCCAAGGACTAGCGGGAGTAGGTTACAATGAGCAGTTCTTC.

This clonotype has a count of ten or more. This chain connects TRBV10-3 to TRBJ1-6, with 7 bases lining up with TRBD1. Germline CDR1 reads ENHRY; CDR2 reads SYGVKD. The CDR3 contains 13 residues. The V segment lost 3 bases and the J segment 10 bases; nucleotides outside the gene matches: 3. The CDR3 DNA follows: TGTGCCATCAGTGATGACAGGGACTCACCCCTCCACTTT. Translated, it gives CAISDDRDSPLHF.

This clonotype was counted ten times or more. The CDR3 DNA reads as TGTGCCAGCAGCGAAGGAAATTCGGAGACCCAGTACTTC. Translation gives CASSEGNSETQYF. The chain couples TRBV7-8 to TRBJ2-5; D not certain. This CDR3 has 13 amino acids. The V gene's germline CDR1 is SGHVS and CDR2 FQNEAQ. The V gene lost 5 bases and the J gene lost 5 bases, with 12 bases spanning the gap.

V gene TRBV4-2 combines with J gene TRBJ2-3; possible D gene TRBD1, 6 bases. This CDR3 spans 15 amino acids. CDR1 and CDR2 (germline): LGHNA, YNFKEQ. V lost 0 bases and J 6 bases, leaving 13 bases between the germline ends. CDR3: CASSQDGQQGDTQYF. CDR3 bases: TGTGCCAGCAGCCAAGATGGGCAGCAGGGGGATACGCAGTATTTT.

V is TRBV24-1 and J is TRBJ2-7; weak D call: TRBD2 (6 bases). V shed 0 bases and J shed 2 bases, with 31 bases lying between them. The CDR3 has 22 residues. The germline CDR1 and CDR2 sequences are KGHDR and SFDVKD. Here the CDR3 DNA reads TGTGCCACCAGTGATTTGGCCGTTTTACGATATCTGGGCGGGACGAGAACCTACGAGCAGTACTTC. This gives the protein CATSDLAVLRYLGGTRTYEQYF.

The chain uses TRBV6-4 and TRBJ2-1; D unresolved. Trimming pared 5 bases from V and 2 bases from J, leaving 16 bases between. The CDR3 contains 16 residues. Per the germline V gene, CDR1 is MRHNA and CDR2 is SNTAGT. The CDR3 DNA reads as TGTGCCAGCAGTCTGTCGGTGCTCGTCCCCTACAATGAGCAGTTCTTC. As protein: CASSLSVLVPYNEQFF.

J is TRBJ2-7 and V is TRBV20-1; 8 bases line up with TRBD2. Germline V gene lookup returns CDR1 DFQATT and CDR2 SNEGSKA (reference sequence). With 5 bases clipped from V and 5 bases from J, the junction kept 8 bases outside the gene matches. This CDR3 region has 13 residues. The CDR3 is CSALAGSLDEQYF. For the CDR3, the DNA is TGCAGTGCTTTAGCGGGGTCCTTGGACGAGCAGTACTTC.